This T cell receptor beta chain was identified during a study of cytomegalovirus exposure and HLA in healthy donors. Study at large: Clustering assigned approximately 79% of the roughly 400 genotyped donors to the Caucasian-associated ancestry cluster.

Vbeta (60) and Jbeta (13) primers were used in the PCR. The data were produced by immunoSEQ multiplex PCR, yet TCRdb's version contains in-frame clones alone and is incomplete. The sample has just over 200,000 clones; around four fifths are singletons. Sample: PBMCs. The sequence was obtained from a man aged 50-60 years in good health and CMV-seronegative.

CDR3 nucleotide sequence: TGTGCCAGCAGTGAAGCCTTTAGCAGGGCGGTAGAGACCCAGTACTTC. Its translation: CASSEAFSRAVETQYF. V is TRBV6-1 and J is TRBJ2-5; weak D call: TRBD1 (5 bases). The germline V gene encodes CDR1 MNHNS and CDR2 SASEGT. There are 16 residues in the CDR3. V lost 0 bases and J 4 bases, leaving 15 bases between the germline ends.